A selection of T cell receptor beta chains follows, all from one sample in a study of T cell repertoires in cytomegalovirus infection. Antigens for these TCRs are unknown. Each CDR3 protein gets one entry after TCRdb re-called the reads with MiXCR. The sample shows a few hundred thousand distinct CDR3 sequences, approximately 30% of them seen only once. The sequencing here drew on cultured PBMCs, taken from culture after CMV antigen stimulation. These receptors were collected from a human donor in good health (CMV status not recorded). Some clones in this sample may be carry-over from other donors' samples. Both conserved end residues are part of each CDR3. Each record gives: CDR3 length, J gene, V gene, D gene, clone size, CDR3 protein, CDR3 DNA. D genes are given only for firm matches. Clone size is shown for a subset of rows, as once, few, many or a class of expanded clone.

cdr3_length: 14; j_call: TRBJ2-6; v_call: TRBV12-3/TRBV12-4; d_call: TRBD1; clone_size: NA; cdr3_aa: CASRDRVGANVLTF; cdr3_nt: TGTGCCAGCAGGGACAGGGTTGGGGCCAACGTCCTGACTTTC
cdr3_length: 17; j_call: TRBJ2-7; v_call: TRBV28; d_call: TRBD2; clone_size: NA; cdr3_aa: CASSLYSLAGGNYEQYF; cdr3_nt: TGTGCCAGCAGTTTATATTCCCTAGCGGGAGGCAACTACGAGCAGTACTTC
cdr3_length: 16; j_call: TRBJ1-1; v_call: TRBV12-3/TRBV12-4; d_call: TRBD1; clone_size: NA; cdr3_aa: CASSLYRGRRNTEAFF; cdr3_nt: TGTGCCAGCAGTTTATACAGGGGTCGCAGAAACACTGAAGCTTTCTTT
cdr3_length: 19; j_call: TRBJ2-1; v_call: TRBV6-2/TRBV6-3; d_call: TRBD2; clone_size: few; cdr3_aa: CASSRGLAGVPSSYNEQFF; cdr3_nt: TGTGCCAGCAGTCGAGGACTAGCGGGAGTCCCAAGCTCCTACAATGAGCAGTTCTTC
cdr3_length: 12; j_call: TRBJ2-1; v_call: TRBV6-5; d_call: TRBD2; clone_size: NA; cdr3_aa: CASNDGGSEQFF; cdr3_nt: TGTGCCAGCAATGACGGGGGGAGTGAGCAGTTCTTC
cdr3_length: 16; j_call: TRBJ2-3; v_call: TRBV4-3; d_call: NA; clone_size: few; cdr3_aa: CASSQVISGTTDTQYF; cdr3_nt: TGCGCCAGCAGCCAAGTGATTAGCGGAACCACAGATACGCAGTATTTT
cdr3_length: 15; j_call: TRBJ2-7; v_call: TRBV29-1; d_call: NA; clone_size: NA; cdr3_aa: CSVEDRQTNSYEQYF; cdr3_nt: TGCAGCGTTGAAGATCGGCAGACCAACTCCTACGAGCAGTACTTC
cdr3_length: 15; j_call: TRBJ1-1; v_call: TRBV7-8; d_call: NA; clone_size: many; cdr3_aa: CASSLVSAVNTEAFF; cdr3_nt: TGTGCCAGCAGCTTAGTCTCCGCAGTGAACACTGAAGCTTTCTTT
cdr3_length: 16; j_call: TRBJ1-1; v_call: TRBV7-2; d_call: NA; clone_size: many; cdr3_aa: CASSLLQLLMNTEAFF; cdr3_nt: TGTGCCAGCAGCTTACTCCAGCTCCTCATGAACACTGAAGCTTTCTTT
cdr3_length: 16; j_call: TRBJ2-1; v_call: TRBV7-4; d_call: NA; clone_size: NA; cdr3_aa: CASSLESAEPYNEQFF; cdr3_nt: TGTGCCAGCAGCTTAGAATCGGCGGAACCATACAATGAGCAGTTCTTC
cdr3_length: 16; j_call: TRBJ2-3; v_call: TRBV7-8; d_call: TRBD2; clone_size: many; cdr3_aa: CASSLLAGASTDTQYF; cdr3_nt: TGTGCCAGCAGCTTACTAGCGGGGGCTAGCACAGATACGCAGTATTTT
cdr3_length: 17; j_call: TRBJ2-4; v_call: TRBV24-1; d_call: TRBD1; clone_size: NA; cdr3_aa: CATSDSSRAQGENIQYF; cdr3_nt: TGTGCCACCAGTGATTCGTCCCGGGCCCAGGGGGAAAACATTCAGTACTTC
cdr3_length: 15; j_call: TRBJ1-4; v_call: TRBV7-2; d_call: TRBD1; clone_size: many; cdr3_aa: CASSSLTGVGEKLFF; cdr3_nt: TGTGCCAGCAGCTCACTCACAGGGGTGGGTGAAAAACTGTTTTTT
cdr3_length: 16; j_call: TRBJ2-3; v_call: TRBV6-2/TRBV6-3; d_call: TRBD2; clone_size: NA; cdr3_aa: CASNDGLAGVTDTQYF; cdr3_nt: TGTGCCAGCAACGACGGTTTAGCGGGAGTGACAGATACGCAGTATTTT
cdr3_length: 14; j_call: TRBJ1-1; v_call: TRBV19; d_call: NA; clone_size: NA; cdr3_aa: CASSTGTRSTEAFF; cdr3_nt: TGTGCCAGTAGTACCGGGACTCGGTCGACTGAAGCTTTCTTT
cdr3_length: 14; j_call: TRBJ1-1; v_call: TRBV19; d_call: NA; clone_size: few; cdr3_aa: CASSNQGVGTEAFF; cdr3_nt: TGTGCCAGTAGCAACCAAGGGGTGGGTACTGAAGCTTTCTTT
cdr3_length: 13; j_call: TRBJ2-7; v_call: TRBV12-3/TRBV12-4; d_call: NA; clone_size: NA; cdr3_aa: CASSFTEVDEQYF; cdr3_nt: TGTGCCAGCAGTTTTACAGAAGTGGACGAGCAGTACTTC
cdr3_length: 16; j_call: TRBJ2-6; v_call: TRBV20-1; d_call: TRBD1; clone_size: NA; cdr3_aa: CSAPNRGPSGANVLTF; cdr3_nt: TGCAGTGCGCCTAACAGGGGACCCTCTGGGGCCAACGTCCTGACTTTC
cdr3_length: 17; j_call: TRBJ2-7; v_call: TRBV7-2; d_call: NA; clone_size: many; cdr3_aa: CASSLGRSVGHSYEQYF; cdr3_nt: TGTGCCAGCAGCTTAGGGCGGTCGGTGGGACACTCTTACGAGCAGTACTTC
cdr3_length: 16; j_call: TRBJ1-1; v_call: TRBV4-1; d_call: NA; clone_size: NA; cdr3_aa: CASSPGRQTPDTEAFF; cdr3_nt: TGCGCCAGCAGCCCCGGACGGCAAACTCCCGACACTGAAGCTTTCTTT